This TCR beta chain appears in the sequencing data of a study of cytomegalovirus exposure and HLA in healthy donors. The CDR3 runs to 19 residues. Donors counted as nominally healthy when sampled, yet unrecorded immune exposures were likely. This clone was observed a single time. This PCR relied on a set of 60 Vbeta primers and 13 Jbeta primers. TCRdb's table, derived via immunoSEQ multiplex PCR, lists solely in-frame clones and lacks some. The sample yields around 130,000 clones, around 74% seen once. The specimen sequenced was PBMCs. The chain employs TRBV21-1 and TRBJ2-3; no DNA check was done on the table's D call, TRBD2. TRBV21-1 has pseudogene status. This clonotype was obtained from a middle-aged man in good health and CMV-seropositive. In DNA, the CDR3 is TGTGCCAGCAGCAAACAAAAGGCCGGGAACTCATCTAGCACAGATACGCAGTATTTT. This gives the protein CASSKQKAGNSSSTDTQYF.